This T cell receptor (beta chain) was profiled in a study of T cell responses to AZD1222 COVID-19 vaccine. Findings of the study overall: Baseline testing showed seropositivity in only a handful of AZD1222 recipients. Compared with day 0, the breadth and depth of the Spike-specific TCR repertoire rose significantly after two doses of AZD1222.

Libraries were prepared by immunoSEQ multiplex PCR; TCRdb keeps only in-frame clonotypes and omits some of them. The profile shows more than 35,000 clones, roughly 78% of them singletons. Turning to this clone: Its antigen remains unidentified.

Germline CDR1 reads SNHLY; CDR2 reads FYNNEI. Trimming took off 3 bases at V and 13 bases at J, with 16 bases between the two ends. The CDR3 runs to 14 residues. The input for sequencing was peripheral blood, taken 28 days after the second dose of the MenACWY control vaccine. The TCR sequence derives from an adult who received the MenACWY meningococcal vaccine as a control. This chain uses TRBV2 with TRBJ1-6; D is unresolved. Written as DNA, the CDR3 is TGTGCCAGCAGTGATGGTGGGAAAGACTTCCCCCTCCACTTT. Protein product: CASSDGGKDFPLHF.